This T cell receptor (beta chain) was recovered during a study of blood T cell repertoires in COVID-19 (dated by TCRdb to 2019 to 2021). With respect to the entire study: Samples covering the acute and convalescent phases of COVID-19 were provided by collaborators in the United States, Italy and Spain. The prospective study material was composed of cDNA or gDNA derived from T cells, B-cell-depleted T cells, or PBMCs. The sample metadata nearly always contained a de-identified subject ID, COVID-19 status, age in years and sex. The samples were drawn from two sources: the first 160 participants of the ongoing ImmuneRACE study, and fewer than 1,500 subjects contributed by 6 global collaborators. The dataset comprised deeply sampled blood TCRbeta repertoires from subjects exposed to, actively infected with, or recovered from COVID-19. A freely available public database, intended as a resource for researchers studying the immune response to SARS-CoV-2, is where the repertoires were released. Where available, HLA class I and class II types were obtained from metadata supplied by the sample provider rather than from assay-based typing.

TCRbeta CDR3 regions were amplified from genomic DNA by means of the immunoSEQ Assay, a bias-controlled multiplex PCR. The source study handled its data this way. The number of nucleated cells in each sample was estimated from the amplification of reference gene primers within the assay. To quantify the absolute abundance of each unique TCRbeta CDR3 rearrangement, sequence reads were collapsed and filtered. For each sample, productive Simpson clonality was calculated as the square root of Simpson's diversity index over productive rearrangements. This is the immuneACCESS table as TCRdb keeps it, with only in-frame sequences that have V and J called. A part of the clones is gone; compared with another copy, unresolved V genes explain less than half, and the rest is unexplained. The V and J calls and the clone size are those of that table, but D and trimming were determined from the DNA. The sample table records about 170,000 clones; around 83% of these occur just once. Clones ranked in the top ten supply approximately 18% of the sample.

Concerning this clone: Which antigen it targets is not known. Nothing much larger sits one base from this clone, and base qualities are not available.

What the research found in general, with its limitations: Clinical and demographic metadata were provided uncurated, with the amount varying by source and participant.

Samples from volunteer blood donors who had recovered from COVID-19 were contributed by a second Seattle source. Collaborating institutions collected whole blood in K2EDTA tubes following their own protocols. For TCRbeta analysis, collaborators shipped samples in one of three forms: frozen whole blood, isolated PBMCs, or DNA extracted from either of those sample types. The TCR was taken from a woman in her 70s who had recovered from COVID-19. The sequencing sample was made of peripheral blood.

The CDR3 corresponds to CASSNRGEKLFF. The sequence in DNA is TGTGCCAGCAGCAATCGGGGTGAAAAACTGTTTTTT. The sequence is built from TRBV21-1 and TRBJ1-4. TRBV21-1 corresponds to a pseudogene. The CDR3 numbers 12 residues from cysteine through phenylalanine. Of all the DNA, just the CDR3 is kept, 36 bases in frame from base 1.